The source of this T cell receptor (beta chain) is a study of blood T cell repertoires in COVID-19. Looking at the study overall: The United States, Italy and Spain supplied acute and convalescent COVID-19 samples. T cells, B-cell-depleted T cells, or PBMCs supplied cDNA or gDNA.

The CDR3 contains 14 residues. The germline gives CDR1 SEHNR, CDR2 FQNEAQ (reference sequence). V lost 2 bases and J lost 3, with 7 bases in between. Sequencing used immunoSEQ multiplex PCR; TCRdb keeps in-frame clones, though not all of them. The sample consists of tens of thousands of clones, approximately 84% of them appearing once. Recruited during active infection, patients (from Seattle) were subsequently followed longitudinally. The specimen was peripheral blood. This sequence originates from a man aged 40-49 years with COVID-19, enrolled during active disease. The chain is built from TRBV7-9 and TRBJ1-4; D gene unclear. The CDR3 DNA follows: TGTGCCAGCAGCTTACAGGCCGCTAATGAAAAACTGTTTTTT. It translates to CASSLQAANEKLFF.